This TCR beta chain derives from a study of vaccination effects on CD4 cells after COVID-19. Study-level results: Clones of infection and vaccine origin contracted markedly late after vaccination.

As concerns this clone: Its antigen is unknown.

Libraries were prepared by immunoSEQ multiplex PCR; TCRdb keeps only in-frame clonotypes and omits some of them. The data contain 70,000 or so clones, roughly four fifths of them singletons. V was cut by 1 base and J by 3 bases, with 7 bases left in between. The CDR3 is 14 amino acids. Germline lookup yields CDR1 SGHVS and CDR2 FQNEAQ. Isolating CD4+ T cells followed approximately nine days of culture. Each vaccine recipient was nucleocapsid antibody negative and had no prior SARS-CoV-2 infection. This clonotype was sampled from a human donor who received a COVID-19 vaccine. V gene TRBV7-8 combines with J gene TRBJ1-5; unclear D gene. The sequencing here drew on CD4+ T cells from PBMCs cultured without peptide, taken before COVID-19 vaccination. The CDR3 sequence: CASSLGPSNQPQHF. The CDR3 bases are TGTGCCAGCAGCTTAGGCCCCTCCAATCAGCCCCAGCATTTT.